This entry features one T cell receptor beta chain sequence. Its antigen is not identified. This specimen comes from a study of identical twins. Study-level points and caveats: There were fewer insertions in abundant cord blood beta clonotypes, but memory repertoires showed no such pattern. Models underestimated TCR alpha sharing (out-of-frame) in monozygotic twins. Twins shared out-of-frame alpha sequences with excess low generation probability.

Template switching created a universal primer site, and the cDNA included unique molecular identifiers. TCRdb reprocessed the 5' RACE reads with MiXCR, giving one entry per CDR3 protein. The sample holds 700,000 to 950,000 distinct CDR3 sequences, 9% to 15% seen once. CDR1 KGHSH and CDR2 LQKENI come from the germline V gene. The CDR3 has 15 amino acids. The V gene end was trimmed by 3 bases and the J gene end by 3 bases; junction bases not matched to a gene: 4. These data were also reused for a study on yellow fever vaccine responses in identical twins.

The clonotype was recovered from a woman aged 18-35 years in good health. The genes are TRBV18 and TRBJ2-7; TRBD1 matches 11 bases. Sequencing was performed on PBMCs. The CDR3, as DNA: TGTGCCAGCTCACCGCGGACAGGGGGCGACTACGAGCAGTACGTC. Amino acids: CASSPRTGGDYEQYV.